The rows below give T cell receptor beta chains drawn from one sample of a study of blood T cell repertoires in COVID-19. Clones were sequenced by immunoSEQ multiplex PCR, and TCRdb holds only the in-frame ones, with some missing. The sample lists about 92,000 clones; approximately 85% were seen once. The sequenced material came from peripheral blood. The receptors derive from a human donor in a cohort sampled during active COVID-19. Each CDR3 is given with its conserved first and last residue. Fields, in order: V gene, J gene, D gene, clone size, CDR3 DNA, CDR3 protein. A D gene is named only where the DNA matches it firmly. Clone size is given for some rows only: seen once, a few or many times, or a class if the clone is expanded.

v_call: TRBV5-8; j_call: TRBJ2-1; d_call: TRBD1; clone_size: NA; cdr3_nt: TGTGCCAGCAGCTTGGCGGGCGGACAGGTGCAGGGGCAGTTCTTC; cdr3_aa: CASSLAGGQVQGQFF
v_call: TRBV7-8; j_call: TRBJ2-1; d_call: TRBD1; clone_size: NA; cdr3_nt: TGTGCCAGCAGCTTACTCCGGACAGGGGTCAATGAGCAGTTCTTC; cdr3_aa: CASSLLRTGVNEQFF
v_call: TRBV15; j_call: TRBJ2-7; d_call: NA; clone_size: NA; cdr3_nt: TGTGCCACCAGCAGAGACCGGGTGACGGGGGAGCAGTACTTC; cdr3_aa: CATSRDRVTGEQYF
v_call: TRBV6-5; j_call: TRBJ2-1; d_call: TRBD2; clone_size: NA; cdr3_nt: TGTGCCAGCAGCACTGGGACTAGCGGGGGGGGTGAGCAGTTCTTC; cdr3_aa: CASSTGTSGGGEQFF
v_call: TRBV10-1; j_call: TRBJ1-1; d_call: NA; clone_size: once; cdr3_nt: TGCGCCAGCCTGTCAGGGCACGCAACTGCTTTCTTT; cdr3_aa: CASLSGHATAFF
v_call: TRBV7-8; j_call: TRBJ1-2; d_call: NA; clone_size: NA; cdr3_nt: TGTGCCAGCAGCTTAGCGGGTCGGGCAGGGTCGGGCGGCTACACCTTC; cdr3_aa: CASSLAGRAGSGGYTF
v_call: TRBV28; j_call: TRBJ2-2; d_call: NA; clone_size: NA; cdr3_nt: TGTGCCAGCAGTTTAGCAGGGGTCGGCACCGGGGAGCTGTTTTTT; cdr3_aa: CASSLAGVGTGELFF
v_call: TRBV6-5; j_call: TRBJ1-2; d_call: TRBD1; clone_size: NA; cdr3_nt: TGTGCCAGCAGTTACTCGGTCCCAGGGGGAGGATATGGCTACACCTTC; cdr3_aa: CASSYSVPGGGYGYTF
v_call: TRBV5-1; j_call: TRBJ1-1; d_call: TRBD1; clone_size: NA; cdr3_nt: TGCGCCAGCAGCTTCCACAGGGGGCAGAACACTGAAGCTTTCTTT; cdr3_aa: CASSFHRGQNTEAFF
v_call: TRBV20-1; j_call: TRBJ1-2; d_call: NA; clone_size: NA; cdr3_nt: TGCAGTGCCACAGGGCTGGGCTACACCTTC; cdr3_aa: CSATGLGYTF
v_call: TRBV7-9; j_call: TRBJ2-7; d_call: TRBD1; clone_size: NA; cdr3_nt: TGTGCCAGTAACAGGGGACGACTAACCTACGAGCAGTACTTC; cdr3_aa: CASNRGRLTYEQYF
v_call: TRBV14; j_call: TRBJ1-3; d_call: NA; clone_size: NA; cdr3_nt: TGTGCCAGCAGCCTAGGCAGGAGGGGTGGAAACACCATATATTTT; cdr3_aa: CASSLGRRGGNTIYF
v_call: TRBV5-4; j_call: TRBJ1-5; d_call: TRBD1; clone_size: few; cdr3_nt: TGTGCCAGCAGCGTCGGACAGGGCCAGCCCCAGCATTTT; cdr3_aa: CASSVGQGQPQHF
v_call: TRBV7-2; j_call: TRBJ2-1; d_call: NA; clone_size: NA; cdr3_nt: TGTGCCAGCAGCCTACAGACAGAAAACAATGAGCAGTTCTTC; cdr3_aa: CASSLQTENNEQFF
v_call: TRBV5-1; j_call: TRBJ1-2; d_call: TRBD1; clone_size: NA; cdr3_nt: TGCGCCAGCAGCGAAACAGGGGATTCCTATGGCTACACCTTC; cdr3_aa: CASSETGDSYGYTF
v_call: TRBV19; j_call: TRBJ1-4; d_call: NA; clone_size: NA; cdr3_nt: TGTGCCAGTAGTATTGGCAGGCAGGGAGAAAAACTGTTTTTT; cdr3_aa: CASSIGRQGEKLFF
v_call: TRBV7-2; j_call: TRBJ2-1; d_call: TRBD1; clone_size: NA; cdr3_nt: TGTGCCAGCAGCCGGGAGCCAGGGGGCACCTACAATGAGCAGTTCTTC; cdr3_aa: CASSREPGGTYNEQFF
v_call: TRBV30; j_call: TRBJ2-2; d_call: TRBD2; clone_size: NA; cdr3_nt: TGTGCCTGGAGTCATAGCGGGATTTCCGGGGAGCTGTTTTTT; cdr3_aa: CAWSHSGISGELFF
v_call: TRBV27; j_call: TRBJ2-6; d_call: NA; clone_size: NA; cdr3_nt: TGTGCCAGCAGTTTAGAGTCTGGTGGGGCCAACGTCCTGACTTTC; cdr3_aa: CASSLESGGANVLTF
v_call: TRBV5-4; j_call: TRBJ1-3; d_call: TRBD1; clone_size: NA; cdr3_nt: TGTGCCAGCAGCGTACAGGGGGCTGGAAACACCATATATTTT; cdr3_aa: CASSVQGAGNTIYF
v_call: TRBV9; j_call: TRBJ1-2; d_call: NA; clone_size: many; cdr3_nt: TGTGCCAGCAGCACAGACTATGGCTACACCTTC; cdr3_aa: CASSTDYGYTF
v_call: TRBV2; j_call: TRBJ2-5; d_call: TRBD2; clone_size: NA; cdr3_nt: TGTGCCAGCAGTTTCCCGACTAGCGGACAAGAGACCCAGTACTTC; cdr3_aa: CASSFPTSGQETQYF
v_call: TRBV5-1; j_call: TRBJ2-5; d_call: TRBD1; clone_size: NA; cdr3_nt: TGCGCCAGCAGCCGGACAGGGAAAGAGACCCAGTACTTC; cdr3_aa: CASSRTGKETQYF
v_call: TRBV12-1; j_call: TRBJ2-1; d_call: NA; clone_size: NA; cdr3_nt: TGTGCCAGCAGCCACGGGACTAGCGGGACAGGGTCCTACAATGAGCAGTTCTTC; cdr3_aa: CASSHGTSGTGSYNEQFF
v_call: TRBV15; j_call: TRBJ2-7; d_call: NA; clone_size: NA; cdr3_nt: TGTGCCACCAGCAGAGTATTTTTAGCCCCCTTTCGCTACGAGCAGTACTTC; cdr3_aa: CATSRVFLAPFRYEQYF
v_call: TRBV28; j_call: TRBJ2-7; d_call: TRBD1; clone_size: few; cdr3_nt: TGTGCCAGCCTCAGGGCCAGGGGGCGGTACGAGCAGTACTTC; cdr3_aa: CASLRARGRYEQYF
v_call: TRBV7-2; j_call: TRBJ1-5; d_call: NA; clone_size: NA; cdr3_nt: TGTGCCAGCAGCTCCCGACAGGGCAATCAGCCCCAGCATTTT; cdr3_aa: CASSSRQGNQPQHF
v_call: TRBV15; j_call: TRBJ1-1; d_call: NA; clone_size: NA; cdr3_nt: TGTGCCACCAGCAGAGATCCAAACACTGAAGCTTTCTTT; cdr3_aa: CATSRDPNTEAFF
v_call: TRBV29-1; j_call: TRBJ2-2; d_call: TRBD2; clone_size: NA; cdr3_nt: TGCAGCGTTAGAACTAGCGGGGCCCCCGGGGAGCTGTTTTTT; cdr3_aa: CSVRTSGAPGELFF